The sequence of this T cell receptor (beta chain) was determined in a study of cytomegalovirus exposure and HLA in healthy donors (dated by TCRdb to about 2017). Turning to the overall study: An earlier analysis of several hundred of the donors reported 250 to 300 Gb of sequence data and about 100 million unique TCR beta sequences from about 179 million T cells. An early release covering just under 650 HLA-typed donors comprised about 310 gigabases of sequencing data and 85 million to 100 million unique TCR sequences. Among the roughly 390 genotyped donors, under 90% belonged to the genetic ancestry cluster associated with self-reported Caucasian donors. The study aimed to test whether signatures of past pathogen exposure could be identified by cataloging public T cell receptors. Using immunosequencing, the study profiled T cell repertoires from some 670 subjects and related those repertoires to cytomegalovirus serostatus. Along with the approximately 600-subject first cohort, a separate validation cohort of 120 different subjects was used. High-throughput TCR immunosequencing, statistical association of individual TCRs with disease status, and machine learning were combined to predict cytomegalovirus infection status. To study patterns of TCR occurrence, a later analysis re-analyzed previously published TCR beta repertoires from 650 to 750 donors and added high-resolution HLA genotyping. The later analysis used no new phenotypic data to find candidate immune exposures, relying instead on TCR beta sequences and their occurrence across donors. To decide whether each TCR beta V gene segment behaved as functional or pseudogenic, an earlier analysis of several hundred of the donors relied on high-throughput TCR beta sequencing. Donor age, sex, ethnicity and CMV serostatus were collected together with the repertoire data. Genome-wide SNP genotypes for about 55% of the roughly 670 donors were used in a later genetic analysis, which treated that subset as a discovery cohort. Every repertoire in the discovery cohort had been generated on one and the same sequencing platform. HLA typing included class I and class II loci at four-digit resolution. The number of donors typed differed by locus, with 629-630 for A, B, C, DRB1 and DQB1, roughly 520 for DQA1, over 600 for DPA1, and around 450 for DPB1. Because of strong linkage in the cohort, a few DR-DQ haplotypes were treated as single units for association and clustering. Among under 450 genotyped donors of the cohort, an average of approximately 230,000 unique TCR beta nucleotide sequences were sequenced per donor, roughly 20% of them non-productive.

Library construction relied on the immunoSEQ multiplex PCR assay. The multiplex PCR relied on a mix of 60 forward primers for TCR Vbeta segments and 13 reverse primers for TCR Jbeta segments. A multiplex PCR assay on genomic DNA amplified the CDR3 region of rearranged TCR beta genes. The Illumina HiSeq System was used to sequence the amplified TCR beta libraries as 87-base-pair reads. Regarding the original processing steps: Across the 670 or so repertoires, a later analysis counted tens of millions of unique TCR beta chains, 8.5 million to 12 million of which were shared by at least two donors. To remove PCR and sequencing errors, raw reads were error-corrected and collapsed into unique sequences using a nearest-neighbor algorithm that merged closely related sequences. CDR3 sequences were aligned to IMGT reference sequences to assign V, D and J gene segments. Each retained sequence needed at least a six-nucleotide match to both a V gene segment and a J gene segment. Rearrangements were classified as productive when the CDR3 lacked stop codons and remained in frame with V and J, and all other rearrangements were classified as non-productive. Following IMGT convention, CDR3 was defined as the stretch from the second conserved V-encoded cysteine up to the conserved J-encoded phenylalanine. The earlier analysis of some 580 of the donors excluded any sequence lacking an unambiguous match to a single V gene segment. An earlier analysis of fewer than 750 of the donors classified V segments as functional when productive rearrangements were above 56.7% and as segregating when the standard deviation between donors was above 5%. A statistical classification framework was built to diagnose cytomegalovirus status from the catalog of TCR beta chain sequences. In a later analysis, TCR nucleotide sequences were compared against IMGT/GENE-DB human TR gene sequences so that V and J genes could be assigned. Using the TCRdist pipeline, a later analysis assigned CDR3 sequences along with most-parsimonious VDJ recombination scenarios. In a later analysis, each TCR beta chain was defined by its CDR3 amino acid sequence together with its V-gene family, and reads lacking a unique V-gene family were excluded. In a later analysis, 550 to 650 highly shared, low-generation-probability nucleotide sequences were removed to address suspected cross-contamination and a sequencing artifact. In a later analysis, a clonal expansion index for each public chain was calculated from normalized within-repertoire ranks of inferred template counts. In a later analysis, generation probabilities were computed with a VDJ recombination model fitted to out-of-frame rearrangements, and the resulting probabilities were checked against IGoR. In a later analysis, TCR-TCR, TCR-HLA and TCR-CMV co-occurrence was scored with hypergeometric tests, and a repertoire-size bias correction was applied to TCR pairs. To estimate false discovery rates, a later analysis permuted the HLA or CMV assignments 20 times. In a later analysis, co-occurring TCRs were grouped with DBSCAN, and TCRdist sequence similarity was added when clustering was performed within HLA-allele-positive subsets. Repertoires with fewer than 30,000 or more than 120,000 public chains, plus five repertoires with anomalous nucleotide sharing, were excluded from co-occurrence clustering. The table comes from immuneACCESS by way of TCRdb, which keeps in-frame sequences with V and J called. Part of the clones is missing from these tables; in studies checked, under half for an unresolved V gene and the rest for unknown reasons. Clone size and the V and J calls come from that table; the DNA yielded D and trimming. Recorded for this sample are approximately 120,000 clones; about 80% of them occurred a single time. About 2% of the sample comes from the top ten.

The germline ends are 11 bases apart after V is trimmed by 6 bases and J by 2 bases. Per the germline V gene, KGHSH is the CDR1 and LQKENI is the CDR2. Taken from cysteine to phenylalanine, the CDR3 has 14 residues. The read is trimmed to its CDR3 DNA, 42 bases read in frame from base 1. The cohort was made up of about 670 healthy bone marrow donors. Cohort members were all nominally healthy when sampled, although unrecorded immune exposures were likely present. CMV serostatus was recorded as positive for some 300 and negative for about half of the roughly 700 cohort members, whereas no CMV serostatus was recorded for the donor in question. A peripheral blood sample was collected from each donor, and TCR beta sequencing was performed on peripheral blood mononuclear cells. Genomic DNA was extracted from the blood cell samples with the Qiagen DNeasy Blood Extraction Kit. Regarding this clone: Which antigen it targets is not known. No qualities accompany the bases; no much larger clone lies one base away.

The investigation overall reported the following: When HLA alleles, especially DR and DQ, strongly co-occurred, attributing TCR associations to individual alleles was difficult. Approximately 16 rarely observed V segments, including chromosome 9 orphons, were excluded from the earlier analysis of 550 to 700 of the donors because counts were too low. Most TCR sequences were observed very rarely across donors, whereas some public TCRs were present in many individuals. Presence/absence analyses assumed roughly uniform sequencing depth across donors, an assumption that may not hold. A further reported finding was that TCR beta sequences accurately predicted the HLA-A and HLA-B alleles for most subjects in the first cohort. Compared with equally common non-associated chains, HLA-associated TCR beta chains in a later analysis were more clonally expanded and had lower generation probabilities. In a later analysis, TCR association rates were found to vary across HLA loci, with the most associated TCRs seen for DRB1 alleles and the fewest for HLA-C alleles. A later analysis reported that several top co-occurrence clusters appeared linked to parvovirus B19, influenza, CMV and Epstein-Barr virus. The classifier was reported to diagnose cytomegalovirus status with high specificity and sensitivity in both the original and validation cohorts. According to a later genetic analysis, donors in an Asian-associated ancestry cluster had fewer N-insertions in productive TCRs than the roughly 670-donor mean. An association between a missense DCLRE1C variant and V-gene and J-gene trimming of TCR beta chains was found in a later genetic analysis and replicated in an independent cohort. In an earlier analysis of some 640 of the donors, most TCR beta V segments were observed in productive rearrangements about 87% or about 30% of the time, broadly matching IMGT annotations. According to the authors, the approach could potentially be generalized to other disease states and immunological phenotypes. The study listed 164 TCR beta chains as associated with cytomegalovirus. Most CMV-associated TCR beta chains appeared to be HLA-restricted in a later analysis, and the HLA associations seemed to be driven largely by CMV exposure. CMV serostatus was the only immune exposure information available for the cohort. Some IMGT-functional V segments, including TRBV6-2 and TRBV6-3, could not be distinguished by the 87-base-pair reads and were therefore excluded. The sequencing pipeline was judged likely to have produced a cluster of highly shared sequence variants as a technical artifact. Because some donors lacked HLA typing at each locus, the association tests relied only on the typed subset. Correlated functional status among segregating V segments might be attributable to linkage disequilibrium, but an unknown experimental factor could not be ruled out. In a later analysis, some 17,000 TCR beta sequences were associated with specific HLA alleles at a false discovery rate of 0.05. In this cohort, only TCR beta chains were sequenced, and detectable features were limited by the absence of alpha or paired-chain data. A few of the identified cytomegalovirus-associated TCR beta chains were confirmed in vitro to be specific for cytomegalovirus antigens.

The receptor was isolated from a human donor in good health. This chain joins TRBV18 to TRBJ1-5, with TRBD1 perhaps the D gene, on 6 matching bases. Sequences were obtained from PBMCs. The DNA sequence reads TGTGCCAGCTCGGCGGACAGCGGCAATCAGCCCCAGCATTTT. Its protein is CASSADSGNQPQHF.